Listed below are T cell receptor beta chains from one sample, sequenced in a study of blood T cell repertoires in COVID-19. Only in-frame clones appear in the TCRdb table, and some are missing; sequencing was by immunoSEQ multiplex PCR. This table holds approximately 220,000 clones, more than 75% found once. Sequencing was performed on PBMCs or T cells enriched from blood (not recorded which). These TCRs come from a woman aged 35 to 49 with acute COVID-19. Both conserved end residues are part of each CDR3. A D gene is named only where the DNA matches it firmly.

NA	TRBV19	TRBJ2-5	CASSIGGMGTQYF
NA	TRBV7-8	TRBJ1-6	CASSLSKGVATFFNSPLHF
TRBD1	TRBV6-1	TRBJ1-2	CASSEGDRGRRYGYTF
NA	TRBV18	TRBJ2-2	CASSISARTGELFF
NA	TRBV6-1	TRBJ2-5	CASSEGAGEMETQYF
TRBD1	TRBV5-5	TRBJ1-2	CASSSEGTGGSNYGYTF
TRBD2	TRBV7-7	TRBJ2-3	CASSQGTSGTTDTQYF
NA	TRBV3-1/TRBV3-2	TRBJ2-2	CASSQDQGVHTGELFF
NA	TRBV11-2	TRBJ1-6	CASSLARGSPLHF
NA	TRBV28	TRBJ2-7	CASSLSLGAYEQYF
TRBD2	TRBV29-1	TRBJ2-1	CSVGAGVWNEQFF
NA	TRBV19	TRBJ1-5	CAIGGYSNQPQHF
TRBD1	TRBV6-5	TRBJ1-1	CASSRRGHLAEAFF
NA	TRBV28	TRBJ1-2	CASSFSGGSSNYGYTF